This T cell receptor (beta chain) was recorded in a study of CD8+ T cells in alopecia areata. Study-wide results and limits: Whereas mice showed it more clearly, TCR sharing across patients was murkier, possibly because of HLA.

The authors extracted RNA and reverse transcribed it into cDNA as the sequencing template. Assay: immunoSEQ multiplex PCR; the TCRdb copy retains only in-frame clones and omits some. The data contain fewer than 110,000 clones, 55% of them singletons. This CDR3 spans 14 amino acids. Trimming stripped 0 bases from V and 2 bases from J, with 8 bases between. From germline, CDR1 is MNHEY and CDR2 SVGAGI. A note on this clone: Its antigen is not identified.

The TCR originated in a human donor in good health. Specimen: CD4+ T cells sorted from blood. The V gene is TRBV6-5, the J gene TRBJ2-7; the D is unclear. Written as DNA, the CDR3 is TGTGCCAGCAGTTACTCGACGGGTACCTACGAGCAGTACTTC. It translates to CASSYSTGTYEQYF.